This T cell receptor (beta chain) came from a study of cytomegalovirus exposure and HLA in healthy donors. Study as a whole: The Caucasian-associated ancestry cluster contained approximately 81% of the approximately 400 genotyped donors. Regarding the study as a whole: The listing of some 170 TCR beta chains classed them as cytomegalovirus-associated.

Germline-derived CDR1 and CDR2 are LGHNA and YSLEER. Unmatched junction bases numbered 4, after V lost 3 bases and J lost 6 bases. The CDR3 is 16 amino acids. Use of 60 Vbeta and 13 Jbeta primers characterized the PCR. Only in-frame clones appear in the TCRdb table, and some are missing; sequencing was by immunoSEQ multiplex PCR. Of approximately 160,000 clones detected, over 75% appear once; the ten largest clones hold 1.9%. As concerns this clone: What it binds is unknown.

Nobody wrote down the CMV serostatus of this donor. The rearrangement uses TRBV4-3 and TRBJ2-2, with 13 nucleotides matching TRBD2. The receptor was derived from a human donor in good health. Sequencing was performed on PBMCs. CDR3 region: CASSHRTSGGAGELFF. As DNA, the CDR3 is TGCGCCAGCAGCCATCGGACTAGCGGGGGCGCCGGGGAGCTGTTTTTT.